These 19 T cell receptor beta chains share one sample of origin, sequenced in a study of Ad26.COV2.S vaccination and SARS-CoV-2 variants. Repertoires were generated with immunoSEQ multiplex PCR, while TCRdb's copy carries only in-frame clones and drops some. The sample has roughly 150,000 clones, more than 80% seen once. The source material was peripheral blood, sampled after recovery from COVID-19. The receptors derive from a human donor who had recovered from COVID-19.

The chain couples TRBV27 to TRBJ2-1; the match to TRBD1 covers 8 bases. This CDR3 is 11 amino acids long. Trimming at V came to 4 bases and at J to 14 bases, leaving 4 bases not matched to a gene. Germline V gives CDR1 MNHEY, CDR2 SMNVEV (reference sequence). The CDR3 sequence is CASSWTGQEFF. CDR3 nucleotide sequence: TGTGCCAGCAGTTGGACAGGGCAAGAGTTCTTC.

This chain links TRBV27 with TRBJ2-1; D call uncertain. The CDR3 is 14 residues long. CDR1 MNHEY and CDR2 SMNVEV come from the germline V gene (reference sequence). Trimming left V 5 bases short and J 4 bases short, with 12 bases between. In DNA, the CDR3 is TGTGCCAGCAGTCCCCCCGCCGGGTACAATGAGCAGTTCTTC. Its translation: CASSPPAGYNEQFF.

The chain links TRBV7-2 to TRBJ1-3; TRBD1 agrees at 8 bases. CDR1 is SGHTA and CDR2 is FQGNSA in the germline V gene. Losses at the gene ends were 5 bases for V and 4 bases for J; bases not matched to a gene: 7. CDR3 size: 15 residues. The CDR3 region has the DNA TGTGCCAGCAGCCGCTCGGACAGGGCAGGAAACACCATATATTTT. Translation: CASSRSDRAGNTIYF.

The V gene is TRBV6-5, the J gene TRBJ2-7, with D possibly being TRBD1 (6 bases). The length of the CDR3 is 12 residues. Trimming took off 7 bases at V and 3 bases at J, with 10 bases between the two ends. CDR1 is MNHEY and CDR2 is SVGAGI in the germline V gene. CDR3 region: CASIRDIYEQYF. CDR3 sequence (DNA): TGTGCCAGCATCCGGGACATCTACGAGCAGTACTTC.

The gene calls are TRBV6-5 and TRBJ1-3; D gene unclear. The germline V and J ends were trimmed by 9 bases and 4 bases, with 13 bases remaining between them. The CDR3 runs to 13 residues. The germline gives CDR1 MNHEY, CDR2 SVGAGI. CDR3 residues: CASQLSRGNTIYF. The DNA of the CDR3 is TGTGCCAGTCAGTTAAGCCGGGGAAACACCATATATTTT.

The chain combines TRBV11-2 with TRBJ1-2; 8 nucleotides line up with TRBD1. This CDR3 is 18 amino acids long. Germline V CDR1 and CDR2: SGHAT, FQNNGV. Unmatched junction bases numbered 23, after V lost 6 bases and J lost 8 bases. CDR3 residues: CASSSAREGDRRTRGYTF. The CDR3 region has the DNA TGTGCCAGCAGTTCAGCTCGGGAGGGGGACAGGCGGACACGAGGCTACACCTTC.

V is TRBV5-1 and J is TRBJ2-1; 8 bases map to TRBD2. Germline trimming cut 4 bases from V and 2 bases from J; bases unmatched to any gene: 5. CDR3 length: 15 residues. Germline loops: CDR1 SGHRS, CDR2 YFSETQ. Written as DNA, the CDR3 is TGCGCCAGCAGCCTTTCGGGACTAGCCTACAATGAGCAGTTCTTC. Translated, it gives CASSLSGLAYNEQFF.

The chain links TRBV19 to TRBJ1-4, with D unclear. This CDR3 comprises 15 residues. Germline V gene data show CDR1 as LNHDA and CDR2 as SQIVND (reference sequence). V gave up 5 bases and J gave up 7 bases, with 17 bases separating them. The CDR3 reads CASSFSGSKAEKLFF. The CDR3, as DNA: TGTGCCAGTAGTTTTTCGGGCTCCAAAGCTGAAAAACTGTTTTTT.

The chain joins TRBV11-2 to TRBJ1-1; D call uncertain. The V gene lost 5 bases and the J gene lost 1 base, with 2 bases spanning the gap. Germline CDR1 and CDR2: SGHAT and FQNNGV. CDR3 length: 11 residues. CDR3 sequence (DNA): TGTGCCAGCAGCAAGAACACTGAAGCTTTCTTT. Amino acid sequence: CASSKNTEAFF.

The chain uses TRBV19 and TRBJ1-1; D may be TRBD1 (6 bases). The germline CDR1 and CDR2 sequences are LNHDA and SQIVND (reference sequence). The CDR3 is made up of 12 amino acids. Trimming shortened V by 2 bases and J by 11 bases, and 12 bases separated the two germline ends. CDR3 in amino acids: CASSILQGRAFF. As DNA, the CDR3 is TGTGCCAGTAGTATATTGCAGGGGCGGGCTTTCTTT.

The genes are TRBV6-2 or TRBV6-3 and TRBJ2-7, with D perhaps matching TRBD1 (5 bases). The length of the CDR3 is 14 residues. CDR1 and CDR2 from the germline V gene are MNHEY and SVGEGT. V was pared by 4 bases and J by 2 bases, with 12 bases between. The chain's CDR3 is CASSSSFRAYEQYF. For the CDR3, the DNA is TGTGCCAGCAGTTCTTCATTCAGGGCCTACGAGCAGTACTTC.

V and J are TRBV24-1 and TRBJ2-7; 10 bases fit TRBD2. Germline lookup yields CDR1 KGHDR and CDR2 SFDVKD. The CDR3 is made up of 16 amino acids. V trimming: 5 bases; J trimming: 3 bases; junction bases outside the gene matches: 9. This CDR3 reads CATSAGGSGGFYEQYF. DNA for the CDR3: TGTGCCACCAGTGCCGGGGGTAGCGGGGGGTTCTACGAGCAGTACTTC.

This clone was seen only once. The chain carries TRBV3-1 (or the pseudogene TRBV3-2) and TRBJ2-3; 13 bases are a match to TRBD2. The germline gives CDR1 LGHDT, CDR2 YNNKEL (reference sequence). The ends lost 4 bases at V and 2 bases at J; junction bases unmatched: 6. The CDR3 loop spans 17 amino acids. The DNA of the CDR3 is TGTGCCAGCAGCCCCAGGACTAGCGGGGGCTACACAGATACGCAGTATTTT. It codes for CASSPRTSGGYTDTQYF.

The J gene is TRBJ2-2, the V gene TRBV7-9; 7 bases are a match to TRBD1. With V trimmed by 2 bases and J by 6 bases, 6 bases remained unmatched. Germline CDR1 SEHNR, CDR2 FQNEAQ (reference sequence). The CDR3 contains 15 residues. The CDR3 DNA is TGTGCCAGCAGCTTAAAAGGGACAGAGGCCGGGGAGCTGTTTTTT. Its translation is CASSLKGTEAGELFF.

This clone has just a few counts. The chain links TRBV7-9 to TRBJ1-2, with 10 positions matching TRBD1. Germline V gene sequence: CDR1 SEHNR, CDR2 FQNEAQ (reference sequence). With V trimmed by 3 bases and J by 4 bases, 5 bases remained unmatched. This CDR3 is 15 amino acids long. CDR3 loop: CASSLRTGGVYGYTF. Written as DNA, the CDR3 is TGTGCCAGCAGCTTGAGGACAGGGGGAGTCTATGGCTACACCTTC.

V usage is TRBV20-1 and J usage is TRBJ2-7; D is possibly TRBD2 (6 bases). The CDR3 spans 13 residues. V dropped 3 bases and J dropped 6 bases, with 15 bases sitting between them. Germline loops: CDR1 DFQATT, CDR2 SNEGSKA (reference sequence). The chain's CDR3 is CSASAFGGFEQYF. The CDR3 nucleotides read TGCAGTGCTAGTGCCTTCGGAGGGTTCGAGCAGTACTTC.

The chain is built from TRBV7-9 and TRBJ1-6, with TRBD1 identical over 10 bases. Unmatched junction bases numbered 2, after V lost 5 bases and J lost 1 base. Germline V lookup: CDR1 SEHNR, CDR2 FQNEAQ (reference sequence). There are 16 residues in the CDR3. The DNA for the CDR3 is TGTGCCAGCAGCCGACAGGGGGCTTCCTATAATTCACCCCTCCACTTT. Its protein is CASSRQGASYNSPLHF.

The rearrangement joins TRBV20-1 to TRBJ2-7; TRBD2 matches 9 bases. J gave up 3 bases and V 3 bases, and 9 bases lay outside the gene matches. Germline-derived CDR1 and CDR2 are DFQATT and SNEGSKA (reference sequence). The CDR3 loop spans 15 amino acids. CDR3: CSASFPSGEFYEQYF. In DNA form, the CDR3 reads TGCAGTGCTAGTTTTCCTAGCGGGGAATTCTACGAGCAGTACTTC.

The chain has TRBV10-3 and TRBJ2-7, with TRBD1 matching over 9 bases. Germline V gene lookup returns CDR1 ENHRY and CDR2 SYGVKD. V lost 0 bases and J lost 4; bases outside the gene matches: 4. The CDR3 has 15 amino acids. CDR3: CAISESRQGGYEQYF. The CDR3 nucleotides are TGTGCCATCAGTGAGTCGAGACAGGGGGGGTACGAGCAGTACTTC.